This T cell receptor beta chain was recovered during a study of human T cells and chemical hapten exposure. On the study more broadly: Enrolled patients were predominantly female and had alopecia areata, totalis or universalis.

For this clonotype: Its target is unknown.

Time point given: pre-sensitization, week 0. As for treatment: therapeutic diphenylcyclopropenone sensitization with weekly scalp DPC. Unfractionated whole blood was the source from which total RNA was extracted. The CDR3 spans 13 residues. Trimming removed 4 bases from V and 2 bases from J, with 7 bases in between. Each cDNA molecule in the library carried unique molecular identifiers. TCRdb independently ran MiXCR on the RACE reads; one entry per CDR3 protein. The sample lists around 250,000 distinct CDR3 sequences; over 8% were seen once. Study-level results: Significantly greater numbers of large CDR3 similarity clusters came from expanded TCRs than from controls.

The source material was whole blood, sampled in connection with sensitization to the hapten diphenylcyclopropenone (DPC). The chain recombines TRBV12-3 or TRBV12-4 with TRBJ2-3, with unresolved D. The origin of this receptor is a woman in her thirties or forties with alopecia areata. Some clones in this sample may be carry-over from other donors' samples. CDR3 coding DNA: TGTGCCAGCAGTTACCTTTACACAGATACGCAGTATTTT. This encodes CASSYLYTDTQYF.